The present entry profiles one T cell receptor (beta chain) with its context. This clonotype was counted ten times or more. This receptor's antigen is unknown. No qualities accompany the bases; no much larger clone lies one base away. Based on the germline V gene (reference sequence), the CDR1 and CDR2 sequences are DFQATT and SNEGSKA. Including cysteine and phenylalanine, the CDR3 has 14 amino acids. The read is trimmed to its CDR3 DNA, 42 bases read in frame from base 1. Cut back by 7 bases and 0 bases, the V and J ends lie 13 bases apart. This record belongs to a study of T cells in Graves' hyperthyroidism and ophthalmopathy (dated by TCRdb to 2018 to 2020). Broadly, across the study: Peripheral blood was sampled at the time of initial diagnosis, prior to any treatment. A discovery cohort of approximately 100 patients, approximately 45 with Graves' ophthalmopathy and over 55 with stable Graves' hyperthyroidism, was used to find distinguishing TCR V-J signatures. Prospective prediction of ophthalmopathy was tested in an independent validation cohort of 18 hyperthyroidism patients and 17 patients who later progressed to ophthalmopathy. The approximately 97 discovery patients were randomly divided into training and test sets at a 7:3 ratio. Thyroid tissue and blood T-cell repertoires from about six Graves' hyperthyroidism patients were also compared in the study. Following sampling, methimazole starting at 30 mg daily was given to hyperthyroidism patients, and high-dose intravenous methylprednisolone was given to ophthalmopathy patients. The paper describes TCR Vbeta CDR3 sequencing of 120 to 150 peripheral blood samples, made up of 43 ophthalmopathy patients, around 78 hyperthyroidism patients and 17 progressor patients.

Hyperthyroidism patients were newly diagnosed, with disease duration under 2 months, and aged 18 to 65 years. The study excluded patients with uncontrolled infections, other autoimmune diseases, pregnancy or lactation. Clinical symptoms, serum thyroxine and TRAb, thyroid ultrasound, and orbital computed tomography formed the basis for the diagnoses. For progressor patients, blood was drawn at the first diagnosis of hyperthyroidism, before any ophthalmopathy symptoms had appeared. Ficoll-Paque density gradient centrifugation was used to isolate PBMCs from around 10 ml of fresh peripheral blood. Progressor patients were first diagnosed with Graves' hyperthyroidism and then developed ophthalmopathy during follow-up. Total RNA was extracted using Trizol reagent, and RNA quality was assessed on an Agilent 2100 Bioanalyzer. The TCR beta CDR3 regions were amplified from the RNA transcripts. The first round of RT-PCR for the TCR CDR3 was performed with the HTBI primer set and the Qiagen OneStep RT-PCR kit. Libraries were constructed in a second round of multiplex PCR, after which size selection and purification were performed. The libraries were sequenced on an Illumina HiSeq2000 using paired-end 100 bp reads. Per the authors' processing: SOAPnuke was used to process the raw data, removing reads that contained adapters or uncalled bases, had a mean Phred below 15, or lacked an exact match to the constant primer or identifier. COPE v1.2.5 was used to merge the high-quality paired reads, and each unique nucleotide sequence was defined as a clonotype. Clonotypes were aligned to IMGT TRBV, TRBD and TRBJ reference segments using MiTCR v1.1. Analysis was restricted to V-J combinations with a frequency above 0.0001, which covered just over 98% of repertoires. A TCS score was defined as the ratio between F50 (clonal expansion) and ExV (chaos), using BLOSUM62-based TCRdist between CDR3 peptides within each V-J. Welch's t-statistics and random forest reduced 450 to 600 V-J features to roughly 13, which were used in a naive Bayes classifier (R e1071). TCRdb trimmed public reads at Q25 via fastp, called clones via MiXCR and kept in-frame beta chains. For every CDR3 protein sequence, its rows merge into one entry that carries the most common genes and DNA. The V and J calls, along with clone size, are taken from TCRdb and not from the paper's own processing. The sample table records fewer than 300,000 distinct CDR3 sequences; 13% to 15% of these occur just once. The top ten hold 30% of the sample.

The study at large found these results: In validation, the model predicted progression to ophthalmopathy with about 71% sensitivity and roughly 72% specificity, a median of around 6.6 months before onset. Sample size was not statistically predetermined, and blinding of investigators to group allocation was not performed. Ophthalmopathy was separated from stable hyperthyroidism by a 13 V-J signature model, with approximately 90% sensitivity and about 81% specificity obtained in cross-validation and 80%/75% obtained in testing. Most expanded thyroid clonotypes (frequency above 0.001) were also detected in blood, a finding suggesting that blood repertoires may reflect thyroid immune responses.

Sequencing was done on a sample of blood. The receptor was isolated from a woman between 45 and 60 years old with Graves' hyperthyroidism that later progressed to Graves' ophthalmopathy. The sequence links TRBV20-1 to TRBJ2-1; no D gene can be assigned with confidence. The CDR3 loop reads CSVSDTSSYNEQFF. The DNA reads TGCAGTGTCTCCGACACGAGCTCCTACAATGAGCAGTTCTTC.